The 19 T cell receptor beta chains presented below share a single source sample, sequenced in a study of tumor-infiltrating lymphocytes in primary liver carcinoma. Unsorted whole blood yielded blood RNA, and germline DNA was extracted as well. The template, about 550 ng total RNA, yielded TCR beta cDNA made with a constant-region primer. Amplification in three nested multiplex PCR rounds with slightly modified ARM-PCR gave rise to TCR beta libraries. TRBV1-TRBV30 forward primers and a C-beta reverse primer were used in the first two PCR rounds, which each ran for about 10 cycles. TCRdb redid the calling of the multiplex PCR reads with MiXCR, one entry per CDR3 protein. The sample contains around 330,000 distinct CDR3 sequences, about 62% of which appear only once. The sequenced sample was peripheral blood. The receptors come from a middle-aged man with primary liver carcinoma and hepatitis B virus infection.

With regard to this clonotype: The conserved final phenylalanine or tryptophan is absent from the CDR3, which likely points to a read error. The CDR3 region has the DNA TGTGCCTGCAGCCCCACGGGACAGCAGTGGACTGAAGCTTTCCTT. Translated, it gives CACSPTGQQWTEAFL. The chain couples TRBV11-1 to TRBJ1-1; 7 bases match TRBD1. The length of the CDR3 is 15 residues. The germline V gene encodes CDR1 SGHAT and CDR2 FQDESV (reference sequence).

This clonotype was seen many times. The chain is built from TRBV4-1 and TRBJ1-2; the D is unclear. The V end lost 0 bases, the J end lost 3 bases, and 8 bases lay between the germline ends. CDR1 is MGHRA, CDR2 YSYEKL, per germline. The CDR3 has 14 amino acids. The CDR3 spells CASSQDPGDYGYTF. CDR3 DNA: TGCGCCAGCAGCCAAGACCCGGGTGACTATGGCTACACCTTC.

The chain combines TRBV28 with TRBJ2-3; D is ambiguous. V was cut by 4 bases and J by 14 bases, with 16 bases left in between. CDR1 is MDHEN, CDR2 SYDVKM, per germline. The CDR3 is 12 residues long. The CDR3 sequence: CASSSAIPGWYF. In DNA, the CDR3 is TGTGCCAGCAGTTCCGCCATCCCCGGGTGGTATTTT.

This chain uses TRBV5-4 with TRBJ2-5; 7 nucleotides align to TRBD1. The CDR3 length is 16 residues. Germline lookup yields CDR1 SGHNT and CDR2 YYREEE (reference sequence). The junction had 9 bases not matched to a gene; V was cut back by 3 bases and J by 1 base. DNA of the CDR3: TGTGCCAGCAGCTACGGACAGGAGATTAGCCAAGAGACCCAGTACTTC. It yields the protein CASSYGQEISQETQYF. Combining the CDR3 with reference TRBV5-4 and TRBJ2-5 gives the whole variable domain ETGVTQSPTHLIKTRGQQVTLRCSSQSGHNTVSWYQQALGQGPQFIFQYYREEENGRGNFPPRFSGLQFPNYSSELNVNALELDDSALYLCASSYGQEISQETQYFGPGTRLLVL.

A remark on this clonotype: A much larger clone differs by one base, so this may be a read error. The rearrangement links TRBV29-1 to TRBJ1-1, with 7 nucleotides matching TRBD1. The germline V gene has CDR1 SQVTM and CDR2 ANQGSEA. The CDR3 is 16 amino acids. V dropped 8 bases and J dropped 1; count of bases not matched to a gene: 16. CDR3 in amino acids: CSIPASLTGTNTEAFF. The CDR3 DNA reads TGCAGCATTCCAGCCTCTTTGACAGGGACGAACACTGAAGCTTTCTTT.

This clonotype was observed a single time. This clone may be a read error of a much larger clone one base away. The J gene is TRBJ1-1, the V gene TRBV6-6, with D possibly TRBD1 on 5 matching bases. This CDR3 has 13 amino acids. CDR1 MNHNY and CDR2 SVGAGI come from the germline V gene (reference sequence). Deletions cut 6 bases from V and 4 bases from J, with 12 bases between. In DNA form, the CDR3 reads TGTGCCAGCAGCCCGGGGGGGATCACTGAAGCTTTCTTT. Translated, it gives CASSPGGITEAFF.

About this clonotype: Possible read error: a much larger clone is one base away. The chain carries TRBV4-2 and TRBJ1-2, with D possibly being TRBD1 (6 bases). Per the germline V gene, CDR1 is LGHNA and CDR2 is YNFKEQ. The CDR3 totals 17 residues. V was trimmed by 3 bases and J by 8 bases, leaving 25 bases between them. The DNA of the CDR3 is TGTGCCAGCAGCCACGATCAGCAGGGGCTCTATTTTGGAGGCTACACCTTC. Translation: CASSHDQQGLYFGGYTF.

As regards this clonotype: A clone one base away is much larger, so this may be a read error. The V gene is TRBV4-3, the J gene TRBJ2-5, with 8 bases fitting TRBD2. J lost 6 bases, V lost 5 bases, and 11 bases had no gene match. This CDR3 comprises 15 residues. From germline, CDR1 is LGHNA and CDR2 YSLEER. The chain's CDR3 is CASSEGGGRSKTQYF. DNA for the CDR3: TGCGCCAGCAGCGAGGGCGGCGGGAGGTCGAAGACCCAGTACTTC.

Of note for this clonotype: Given a much more abundant clone one base away, this may be a read error. This chain connects TRBV6-5 to TRBJ1-2, with D perhaps TRBD1 (6 bases). The CDR3 covers 13 residues. CDR1 is MNHEY and CDR2 is SVGAGI in the germline V gene. Trimming stripped 6 bases from V and 2 bases from J, with 10 bases between. The CDR3 is CASRGDTNYGYTF. CDR3 sequence (DNA): TGTGCCAGCAGAGGGGACACAAACTATGGCTACACCTTC.

The chain is built from TRBV28 and TRBJ2-3; D is perhaps TRBD1 (5 bases). Trimming removed 5 bases from V and 1 base from J, with 13 bases in between. This CDR3 spans 15 amino acids. Germline CDR1 MDHEN, CDR2 SYDVKM. DNA for the CDR3: TGTGCCAGCAGTCTGTCCCTACAGGGCACAGATACGCAGTATTTT. It codes for CASSLSLQGTDTQYF.

The CDR3 DNA reads TGCGCCAGCAGCCGGGACAAGTCGGAGGAGACCCAGTACTTC. Translation gives CASSRDKSEETQYF. The rearrangement joins TRBV5-1 to TRBJ2-5, with D possibly TRBD1 on 6 matching bases. Per germline, CDR1 SGHRS and CDR2 YFSETQ. Trimming pared 4 bases from V and 5 bases from J, leaving 15 bases between. The CDR3 has 14 amino acids.

The count of this clonotype is one. The chain is built from TRBV11-2 and TRBJ2-1; D ambiguous. CDR1 is SGHAT, CDR2 FQNNGV, per germline. Trimming left V 8 bases short and J 5 bases short, with 16 bases between. The CDR3 contains 14 residues. The CDR3 coding sequence is TGTGCCAGCTTAGCTGCGGACCAAAACAATGAGCAGTTCTTC. It specifies CASLAADQNNEQFF.

The V gene is TRBV7-9, the J gene TRBJ2-3, with D tentatively TRBD2 (5 bases). CDR3 length: 13 amino acids. V shed 1 base and J shed 14 bases, with 16 bases lying between them. Looked up from germline, CDR1 is SEHNR and CDR2 is FQNEAQ (reference sequence). CDR3 in amino acids: CASSLVASDTRYF. In DNA form, the CDR3 reads TGTGCCAGCAGCTTAGTAGCGAGCGATACACGGTATTTT.

With respect to this clonotype: A much larger clone differs by one base, so this may be a read error. The chain employs TRBV6-1 and TRBJ1-4; tentative D call: TRBD1 (6 bases). Germline-derived CDR1 and CDR2 are MNHNS and SASEGT. CDR3 size: 16 residues. V lost 6 bases, J lost 3 bases, and 17 bases lay in between. The CDR3 DNA is TGTGCCAGCAGCGGATCGCCGGGACAAGCTAATGAAAAACTGTTTTTT. This gives the protein CASSGSPGQANEKLFF.

This clonotype appeared a single time. A read error may produce the germline difference seen at one junction end. Here the CDR3 reads CTSSQDLLWGAGNTIYF. CDR3 DNA sequence: TGCACCAGCAGCCAAGATCTGCTATGGGGCGCTGGAAACACCATATATTTT. The chain joins TRBV4-1 to TRBJ1-3; a weak D match, TRBD1 (5 bases). Germline V gene lookup returns CDR1 MGHRA and CDR2 YSYEKL. The CDR3 length is 17 residues.

In its sample, this clonotype was seen many times. The chain recombines TRBV5-6 with TRBJ2-3; D gene unclear. The CDR3 contains 14 residues. V dropped 1 base and J dropped 14 bases, with 20 bases sitting between them. Germline V gene sequence: CDR1 SGHDT, CDR2 YYEEEE. CDR3 DNA: TGTGCCAGCAGCTTGCCTGTATTGGCTCCTGGTTGGTATTTT. Its protein is CASSLPVLAPGWYF.

The chain carries TRBV6-2 or TRBV6-3 and TRBJ2-7, with D possibly being TRBD2 (6 bases). The germline V gene has CDR1 MNHEY and CDR2 SVGEGT. Trimming shortened V by 6 bases and J by 2 bases, and 20 bases separated the two germline ends. The CDR3 totals 16 residues. The CDR3 sequence is CASRTPGSREPYEQYF. CDR3 in DNA: TGTGCCAGCAGGACCCCTGGAAGCCGGGAGCCCTACGAGCAGTACTTC.

Many counts were recorded for this clonotype. This rearrangement joins TRBV29-1 to TRBJ1-1, with 8 nucleotides matching TRBD1. V was clipped by 4 bases and J by 3 bases; unmatched bases: 16. This CDR3 has 17 residues. Germline CDR1 SQVTM, CDR2 ANQGSEA. CDR3 in DNA: TGCAGCGTTGGGGGGGACAGGCCTGTTCGGGGGCACACTGAAGCTTTCTTT. This gives the protein CSVGGDRPVRGHTEAFF.

J is TRBJ1-5 and V is TRBV5-1; D is ambiguous. The V gene's germline CDR1 is SGHRS and CDR2 YFSETQ. V lost 3 bases and J 4 bases, leaving 11 bases between the germline ends. This CDR3 has 14 amino acids. In nucleotides, the CDR3 is TGCGCCAGCAGCTATGACGGAGTAAATCAGCCCCAGCATTTT. Its translation is CASSYDGVNQPQHF.